This is a list of T cell receptor beta chains from one sample in a study of blood T cell repertoires in COVID-19. Sequencing was performed with immunoSEQ multiplex PCR; in TCRdb, only in-frame clones are kept and a portion is missing. The data hold 300,000 to 350,000 clones, with roughly 87% observed a single time. Sequencing used peripheral blood. The origin of the receptors is a woman in her sixties or seventies with COVID-19, enrolled during active disease. Each CDR3 is given with its conserved first and last residue. The D gene is left open where the match is weak. Some rows have no size entry. The others give once, few or many, or a class for an expanded clone.

cdr3_length: 15
v_call: TRBV27
clone_size: .
d_call: TRBD1
j_call: TRBJ1-1
cdr3_nt: TGTGCCAGCAGTTTACCCGGACAGGGGAACACTGAAGCTTTCTTT
cdr3_aa: CASSLPGQGNTEAFF

cdr3_length: 16
v_call: TRBV5-1
clone_size: once
d_call: TRBD2
j_call: TRBJ2-7
cdr3_nt: TGCGCCAGCAGCGTGGTTAGCGGGGGGTACTCCTACGAGCAGTACTTC
cdr3_aa: CASSVVSGGYSYEQYF

cdr3_length: 13
v_call: TRBV12-3/TRBV12-4
clone_size: .
d_call: .
j_call: TRBJ2-2
cdr3_nt: TGTGCCAGCAACGAGGGGGGGGGTGGGGAGCTGTTTTTT
cdr3_aa: CASNEGGGGELFF

cdr3_length: 16
v_call: TRBV13
clone_size: .
d_call: .
j_call: TRBJ2-1
cdr3_nt: TGTGCCAGCAGCTACCGTAAAAGCGGAGGATTCAATGAGCAGTTCTTC
cdr3_aa: CASSYRKSGGFNEQFF

cdr3_length: 13
v_call: TRBV29-1
clone_size: .
d_call: .
j_call: TRBJ1-5
cdr3_nt: TGCAGCGGCGGGGGCGGCCACAATCAGCCCCAGCATTTT
cdr3_aa: CSGGGGHNQPQHF

cdr3_length: 14
v_call: TRBV6-6
clone_size: .
d_call: TRBD1
j_call: TRBJ1-2
cdr3_nt: TGTGCCAGCAGAACGGGACAGTGGGACTATGGCTACACCTTC
cdr3_aa: CASRTGQWDYGYTF

cdr3_length: 15
v_call: TRBV6-5
clone_size: .
d_call: .
j_call: TRBJ1-5
cdr3_nt: TGTGCCAGCAGTACCCCCGGACTTAGCAATCAGCCCCAGCATTTT
cdr3_aa: CASSTPGLSNQPQHF

cdr3_length: 15
v_call: TRBV5-1
clone_size: .
d_call: .
j_call: TRBJ1-1
cdr3_nt: TGCGCCAGCAGCTTGGCCACTCCCCCAGGGACTGAAGCTTTCTTT
cdr3_aa: CASSLATPPGTEAFF

cdr3_length: 14
v_call: TRBV15
clone_size: few
d_call: .
j_call: TRBJ2-7
cdr3_nt: TGTGCCACCAGCAGAGAGGCCAGCTCCTACGAGCAGTACTTC
cdr3_aa: CATSREASSYEQYF

cdr3_length: 13
v_call: TRBV29-1
clone_size: .
d_call: .
j_call: TRBJ1-1
cdr3_nt: TGCAGCGTAAAAGACACCCTGAACACTGAAGCTTTCTTT
cdr3_aa: CSVKDTLNTEAFF

cdr3_length: 13
v_call: TRBV13
clone_size: once
d_call: .
j_call: TRBJ1-2
cdr3_nt: TGTGCCAGCAGCCGGTACGGGGACTATGGCTACACCTTC
cdr3_aa: CASSRYGDYGYTF

cdr3_length: 16
v_call: TRBV9
clone_size: .
d_call: .
j_call: TRBJ1-6
cdr3_nt: TGTGCCAGCAGCGCGGGGATAAGCTCCTATAATTCACCCCTCCACTTT
cdr3_aa: CASSAGISSYNSPLHF

cdr3_length: 13
v_call: TRBV30
clone_size: .
d_call: TRBD1
j_call: TRBJ1-3
cdr3_nt: TGTGCCTCTCAGGGACAGGGTGGAAACACCATATATTTT
cdr3_aa: CASQGQGGNTIYF

cdr3_length: 14
v_call: TRBV6-5
clone_size: .
d_call: .
j_call: TRBJ1-5
cdr3_nt: TGTGCCAGCAGGACAGGCTATAGCAATCAGCCCCAGCATTTT
cdr3_aa: CASRTGYSNQPQHF